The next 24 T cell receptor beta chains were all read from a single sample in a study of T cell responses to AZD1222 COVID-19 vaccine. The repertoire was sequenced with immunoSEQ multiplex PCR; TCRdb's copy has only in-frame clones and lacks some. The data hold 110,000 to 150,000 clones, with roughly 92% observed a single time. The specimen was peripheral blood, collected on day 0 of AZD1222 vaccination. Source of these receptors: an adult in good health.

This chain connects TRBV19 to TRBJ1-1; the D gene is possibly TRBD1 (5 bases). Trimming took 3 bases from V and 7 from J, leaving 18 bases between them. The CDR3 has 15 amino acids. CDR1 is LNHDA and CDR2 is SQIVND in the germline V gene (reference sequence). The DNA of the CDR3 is TGTGCCAGTAGTATGAGTTTGGGCAGGGTTATTGAAGCTTTCTTT. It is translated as CASSMSLGRVIEAFF.

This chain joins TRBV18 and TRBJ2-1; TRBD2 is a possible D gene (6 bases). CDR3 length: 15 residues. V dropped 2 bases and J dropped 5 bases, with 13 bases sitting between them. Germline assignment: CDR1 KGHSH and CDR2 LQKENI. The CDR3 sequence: CASSPKREIHNEQFF. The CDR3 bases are TGTGCCAGCTCACCAAAACGGGAGATCCACAATGAGCAGTTCTTC.

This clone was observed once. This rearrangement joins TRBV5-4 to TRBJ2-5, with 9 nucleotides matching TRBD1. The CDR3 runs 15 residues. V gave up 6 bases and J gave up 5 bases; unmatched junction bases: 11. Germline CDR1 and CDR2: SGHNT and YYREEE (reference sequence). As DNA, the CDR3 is TGTGCCAGCACCCGAACAGGGGGCGCGGGGGAGACCCAGTACTTC. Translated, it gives CASTRTGGAGETQYF.

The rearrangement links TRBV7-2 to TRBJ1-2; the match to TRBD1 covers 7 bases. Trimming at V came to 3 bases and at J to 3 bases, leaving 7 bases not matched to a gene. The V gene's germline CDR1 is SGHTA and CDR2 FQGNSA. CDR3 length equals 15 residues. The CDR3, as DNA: TGTGCCAGCAGCTTCTCAACCGGACAGGACTATGGCTACACCTTC. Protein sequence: CASSFSTGQDYGYTF.

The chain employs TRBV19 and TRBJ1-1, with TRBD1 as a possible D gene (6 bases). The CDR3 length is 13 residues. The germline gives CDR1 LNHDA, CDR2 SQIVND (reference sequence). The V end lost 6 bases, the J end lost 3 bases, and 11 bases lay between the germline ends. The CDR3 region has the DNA TGTGCCAGTAGGGGGGGGCGTGACACTGAAGCTTTCTTT. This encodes CASRGGRDTEAFF.

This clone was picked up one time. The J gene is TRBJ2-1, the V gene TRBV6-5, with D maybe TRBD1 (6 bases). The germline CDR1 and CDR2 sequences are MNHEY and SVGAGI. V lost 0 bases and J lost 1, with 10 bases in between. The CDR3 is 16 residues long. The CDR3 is CASSYSGTMSYNEQFF. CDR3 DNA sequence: TGTGCCAGCAGTTACTCGGGGACAATGTCCTACAATGAGCAGTTCTTC.

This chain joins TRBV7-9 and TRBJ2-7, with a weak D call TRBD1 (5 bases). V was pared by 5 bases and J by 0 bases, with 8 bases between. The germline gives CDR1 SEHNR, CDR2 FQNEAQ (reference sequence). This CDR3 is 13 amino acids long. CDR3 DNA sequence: TGTGCCAGCAGCGACAGCATCTCCTACGAGCAGTACTTC. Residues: CASSDSISYEQYF. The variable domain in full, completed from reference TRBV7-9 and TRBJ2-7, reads DTGVSQNPRHKITKRGQNVTFRCDPISEHNRLYWYRQTLGQGPEFLTYFQNEAQLEKSRLLSDRFSAERPKGSFSTLEIQRTEQGDSAMYLCASSDSISYEQYFGPGTRLTVT.

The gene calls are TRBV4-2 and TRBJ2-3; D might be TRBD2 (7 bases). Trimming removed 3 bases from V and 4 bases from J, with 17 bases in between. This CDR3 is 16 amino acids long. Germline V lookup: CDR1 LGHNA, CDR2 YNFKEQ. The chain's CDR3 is CASSHPLGGRSDTQYF. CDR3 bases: TGTGCCAGCAGCCATCCCCTCGGGGGGCGATCAGATACGCAGTATTTT.

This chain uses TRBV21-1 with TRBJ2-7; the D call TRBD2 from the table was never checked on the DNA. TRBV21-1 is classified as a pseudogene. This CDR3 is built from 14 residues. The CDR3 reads CASSIKRNYYEQYF. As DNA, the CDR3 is TGTGCCAGCAGCATTAAGCGGAACTACTACGAGCAGTACTTC.

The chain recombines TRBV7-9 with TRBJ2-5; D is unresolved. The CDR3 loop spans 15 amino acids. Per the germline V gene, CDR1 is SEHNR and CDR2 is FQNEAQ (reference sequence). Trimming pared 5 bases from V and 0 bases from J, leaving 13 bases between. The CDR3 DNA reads TGTGCCAGCAGCGTAGGCGGCCGTGACCAAGAGACCCAGTACTTC. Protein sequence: CASSVGGRDQETQYF.

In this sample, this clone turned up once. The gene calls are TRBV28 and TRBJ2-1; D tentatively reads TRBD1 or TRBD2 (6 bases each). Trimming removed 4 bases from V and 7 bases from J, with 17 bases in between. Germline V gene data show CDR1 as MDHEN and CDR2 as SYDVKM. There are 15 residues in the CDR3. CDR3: CASSSSRGLLNEQFF. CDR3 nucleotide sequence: TGTGCCAGCAGTTCCTCCCGGGGGCTTTTAAATGAGCAGTTCTTC. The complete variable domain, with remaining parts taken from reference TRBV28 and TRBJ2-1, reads DVKVTQSSRYLVKRTGEKVFLECVQDMDHENMFWYRQDPGLGLRLIYFSYDVKMKEKGDIPEGYSVSREKKERFSLILESASTNQTSMYLCASSSSRGLLNEQFFGPGTRLTVL.

CDR3 sequence: CASSPRGPYEQYF. The CDR3 bases are TGTGCCAGCAGCCCGAGGGGCCCCTACGAGCAGTACTTC. The V and J genes are TRBV12-3 or TRBV12-4 and TRBJ2-7; possibly TRBD1 or TRBD2 for D (5 bases each). The V end was cut by 6 bases, the J end by 2 bases, with 11 bases between. The CDR3 spans 13 residues.

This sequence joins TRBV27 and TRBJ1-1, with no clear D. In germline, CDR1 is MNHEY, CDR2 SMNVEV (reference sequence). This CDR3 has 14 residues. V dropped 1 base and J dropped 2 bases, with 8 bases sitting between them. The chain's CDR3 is CASSLYRGNTEAFF. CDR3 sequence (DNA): TGTGCCAGCAGTTTATATCGGGGAAACACTGAAGCTTTCTTT.

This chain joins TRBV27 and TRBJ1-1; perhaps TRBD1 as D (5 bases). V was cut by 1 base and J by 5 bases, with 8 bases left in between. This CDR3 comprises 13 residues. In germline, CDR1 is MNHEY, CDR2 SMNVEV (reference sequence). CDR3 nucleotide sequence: TGTGCCAGCAGTTTATTAAAGGGGACTGAAGCTTTCTTT. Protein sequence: CASSLLKGTEAFF.

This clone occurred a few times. CDR3 bases: TGCGCCAGCAGCTTGGAATCCCCCAACTATGGCTACACCTTC. Translation: CASSLESPNYGYTF. The chain employs TRBV5-1 and TRBJ1-2, with D unresolved. This CDR3 comprises 14 residues. Germline loops: CDR1 SGHRS, CDR2 YFSETQ. With 0 bases removed from V and 2 bases from J, the gap between germline ends came to 8 bases.

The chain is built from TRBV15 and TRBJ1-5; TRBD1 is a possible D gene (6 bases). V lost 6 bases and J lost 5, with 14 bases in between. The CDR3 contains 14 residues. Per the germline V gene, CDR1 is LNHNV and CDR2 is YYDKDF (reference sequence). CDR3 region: CATRAGDIYQPQHF. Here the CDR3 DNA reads TGTGCCACCAGGGCCGGGGACATCTATCAGCCCCAGCATTTT.

The CDR3 loop is CASSSGGGLIQFF. The CDR3 DNA reads TGTGCCAGCAGTTCGGGAGGCGGGTTAATTCAGTTCTTC. This chain joins TRBV12-3 or TRBV12-4 and TRBJ2-1; 7 bases align to TRBD2. The CDR3 extends over 13 amino acids. Germline trimming cut 4 bases from V and 13 bases from J; bases unmatched to any gene: 10.

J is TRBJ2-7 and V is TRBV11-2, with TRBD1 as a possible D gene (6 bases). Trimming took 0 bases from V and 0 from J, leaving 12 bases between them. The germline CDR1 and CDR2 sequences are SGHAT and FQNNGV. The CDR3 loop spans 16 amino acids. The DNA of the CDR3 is TGTGCCAGCAGCTTAGATCGGAGACAGGCCTCCTACGAGCAGTACTTC. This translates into CASSLDRRQASYEQYF.

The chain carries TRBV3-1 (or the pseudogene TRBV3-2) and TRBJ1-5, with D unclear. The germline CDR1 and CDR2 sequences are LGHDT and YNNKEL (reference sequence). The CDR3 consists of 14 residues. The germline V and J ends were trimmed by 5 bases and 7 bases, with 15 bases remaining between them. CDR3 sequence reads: CASSSLPSRQPQHF. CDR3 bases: TGTGCCAGCAGCTCCCTCCCAAGTCGGCAGCCCCAGCATTTT.

In nucleotides, the CDR3 is TGCGCCAGCAGCCAACGAGGAGACAGGGTCTCATGGGATACGCAGTATTTT. As protein: CASSQRGDRVSWDTQYF. The chain employs TRBV4-1 and TRBJ2-3, with 7 bases fitting TRBD1. Germline V gene data show CDR1 as MGHRA and CDR2 as YSYEKL. J lost 6 bases, V lost 2 bases, and 14 bases had no gene match. This CDR3 is built from 17 residues.

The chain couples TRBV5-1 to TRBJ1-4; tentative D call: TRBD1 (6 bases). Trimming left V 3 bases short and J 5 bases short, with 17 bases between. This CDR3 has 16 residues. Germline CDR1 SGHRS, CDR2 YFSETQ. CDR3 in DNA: TGCGCCAGCAGCTCCTTCCCTACAGGGCTAAATGAAAAACTGTTTTTT. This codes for CASSSFPTGLNEKLFF. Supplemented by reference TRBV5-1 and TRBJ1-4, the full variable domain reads KAGVTQTPRYLIKTRGQQVTLSCSPISGHRSVSWYQQTPGQGLQFLFEYFSETQRNKGNFPGRFSGRQFSNSRSEMNVSTLELGDSALYLCASSSFPTGLNEKLFFGSGTQLSVL.

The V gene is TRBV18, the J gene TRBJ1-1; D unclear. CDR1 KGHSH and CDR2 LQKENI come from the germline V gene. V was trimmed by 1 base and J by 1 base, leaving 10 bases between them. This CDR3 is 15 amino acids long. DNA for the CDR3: TGTGCCAGCTCACCACTCTTAAGGGAGAACACTGAAGCTTTCTTT. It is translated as CASSPLLRENTEAFF.

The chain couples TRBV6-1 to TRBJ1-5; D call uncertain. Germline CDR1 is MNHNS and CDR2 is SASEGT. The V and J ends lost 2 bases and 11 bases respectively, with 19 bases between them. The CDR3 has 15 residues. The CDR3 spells CASSELWRWNKSQHF. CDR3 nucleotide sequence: TGTGCCAGCAGTGAACTCTGGCGGTGGAATAAATCCCAGCATTTT.

CDR3 residues: CASSLVLAQETQYF. The CDR3 nucleotides are TGTGCCAGCAGCTTAGTACTTGCCCAAGAGACCCAGTACTTC. This chain joins TRBV11-3 and TRBJ2-5; D ambiguous. The CDR3 length is 14 residues. Deletions cut 1 base from V and 1 base from J, with 7 bases between. Germline V gene data show CDR1 as SGHNT and CDR2 as YENEEA.